Listed below are T cell receptor beta chains from one sample, sequenced in a study of blood T cell repertoires in COVID-19. The data were produced by immunoSEQ multiplex PCR, yet TCRdb's version contains in-frame clones alone and is incomplete. The table records about 200,000 clones, approximately 80% of them present only once. Sequencing input: peripheral blood. These receptors all stem from a man aged 55 to 70 with COVID-19, enrolled during active disease. Each CDR3 is given with its conserved first and last residue. Each record gives: V gene, J gene, CDR3 protein.

TRBV6-6	TRBJ1-2	CASSYTGQYGYTF
TRBV7-2	TRBJ2-7	CASSLAAGTASYEQYF
TRBV24-1	TRBJ2-3	CATSDRTSGRDTQYF
TRBV7-3	TRBJ2-1	CASSLDRGEYNEQFF
TRBV18	TRBJ1-2	CASSPDGGNYGYTF
TRBV7-8	TRBJ1-1	CASSLRSAAIHVHTEAFF
TRBV7-2	TRBJ2-1	CASSLASSRSRNYNEQFF
TRBV10-3	TRBJ2-1	CAISESDRAYNEQFF
TRBV11-3	TRBJ1-1	CASSLGRDTEAFF
TRBV5-1	TRBJ1-2	CASSLDSNYGYTF
TRBV6-2/TRBV6-3	TRBJ1-2	CASSYWTGTYGYTF
TRBV30	TRBJ2-5	CAWSVGGRETQYF
TRBV3-1/TRBV3-2	TRBJ1-3	CASSQAIPRTVTGNTIYF
TRBV19	TRBJ2-5	CASSISVTFQETQYF
TRBV7-3	TRBJ2-3	CASSLVAGGTQYF
TRBV3-1/TRBV3-2	TRBJ1-4	CASSQEPGSRLFF
TRBV28	TRBJ2-1	CAHRVGHSNNEQFF
TRBV6-1	TRBJ2-3	CASSAHRLAGSSDTQYF
TRBV11-3	TRBJ1-1	CASSPLPEVEAFF
TRBV7-2	TRBJ2-3	CASLRGLETDTQYF
TRBV4-2	TRBJ2-1	CASSQDLIRGAFRFF
TRBV6-6	TRBJ2-7	CASSYSTRDSYEQYF
TRBV9	TRBJ2-5	CASSSRTTRQETQYF
TRBV18	TRBJ1-6	CASSPGQRKNSPLHF
TRBV14	TRBJ2-5	CASSQDTSGRTRGTQYF
TRBV18	TRBJ1-3	CASSQTPVTARDSGNTIYF